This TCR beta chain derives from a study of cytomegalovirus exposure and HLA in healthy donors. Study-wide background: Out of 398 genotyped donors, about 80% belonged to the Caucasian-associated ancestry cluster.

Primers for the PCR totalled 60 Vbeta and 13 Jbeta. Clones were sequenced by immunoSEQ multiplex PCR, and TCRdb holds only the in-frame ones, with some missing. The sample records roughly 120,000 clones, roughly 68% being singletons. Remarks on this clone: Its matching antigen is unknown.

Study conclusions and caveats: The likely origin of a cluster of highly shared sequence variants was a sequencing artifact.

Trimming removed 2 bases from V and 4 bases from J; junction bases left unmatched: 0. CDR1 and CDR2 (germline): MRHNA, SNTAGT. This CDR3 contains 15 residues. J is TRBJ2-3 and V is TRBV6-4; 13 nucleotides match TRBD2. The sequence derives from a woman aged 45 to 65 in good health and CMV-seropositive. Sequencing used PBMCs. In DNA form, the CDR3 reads TGTGCCAGCAGTGACACTAGCGGGGGGGCAGATACGCAGTATTTT. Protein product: CASSDTSGGADTQYF.